This T cell receptor (beta chain) was identified in a study of blood T cell repertoires in COVID-19. Study information: The United States, Italy and Spain provided the acute and convalescent COVID-19 samples.

Libraries were prepared by immunoSEQ multiplex PCR; TCRdb keeps only in-frame clonotypes and omits some of them. The table includes approximately 220,000 clones, 86% detected once. Participants' own reports of clinical history determined their cohort assignment. It was within 2 weeks before study entry that exposed participants met a COVID-19 case. Source material: PBMCs or T cells enriched from blood (not recorded which). The source is a woman aged 25 to 39 who had been exposed to COVID-19.

The CDR3 loop is CASSPAAGDKNIQYF. In DNA, the CDR3 is TGTGCCAGCTCACCAGCCGCGGGGGACAAAAACATTCAGTACTTC. The chain has TRBV18 and TRBJ2-4; 7 bases match TRBD2. J gave up 3 bases and V 2 bases, and 4 bases lay outside the gene matches. Germline-derived CDR1 and CDR2 are KGHSH and LQKENI. The length of the CDR3 is 15 residues. The variable domain in full, completed from reference TRBV18 and TRBJ2-4, reads NAGVMQNPRHLVRRRGQEARLRCSPMKGHSHVYWYRQLPEEGLKFMVYLQKENIIDESGMPKERFSAEFPKEGPSILRIQQVVRGDSAAYFCASSPAAGDKNIQYFGAGTRLSVL.